This T cell receptor beta chain was documented in a study of immune evolution from preneoplasia to lung adenocarcinoma. The overall study: HLA loss of heterozygosity: about 7% AIS, around 16% MIA, approximately 35% ADC, none AAH. Study-wide results and limits: Top clone frequencies peaked in normal lung, apparently declining through invasive adenocarcinoma.

The table came from immunoSEQ multiplex PCR; TCRdb's copy has only in-frame clones and leaves some out. The sample has 850 or so clones, about 84% seen once; the top ten hold around 8.5%. Only a few counts were recorded for this clone. Its cognate antigen is unknown. Germline CDR1 is MNHNS and CDR2 is SASEGT. V dropped 6 bases and J dropped 8 bases, with 19 bases sitting between them. The CDR3 covers 14 residues. Macro-dissection enriched premalignant or tumor cells before nucleic acid extraction. The sequenced sample consisted of FFPE tissue from an adenomatous hyperplasia lung lesion. Subset denoted: atypical adenomatous hyperplasia (AAH), lung preneoplasia. The clonotype originates from a person aged 55-80 years with lung adenocarcinoma. This sequence joins TRBV6-1 and TRBJ1-2, with D perhaps TRBD1 (6 bases). CDR3 residues: CASSLSQGLGGYTF. The CDR3 DNA is TGTGCCAGCAGCCTTAGCCAGGGGTTGGGGGGCTACACCTTC.